This T cell receptor (beta chain) was sequenced in a study of T cell repertoires in cytomegalovirus infection. As for the study in general: Public TCR beta signature analysis indicated the presence of both CMV infection and matching HLA type.

Study results and limitations: Adding up the frequency of public TCR beta families identified people who carried CMV plus the relevant HLA.

TCRdb analysed the reads with MiXCR anew, one entry per CDR3 protein. The sample yields about 740,000 distinct CDR3 sequences, roughly 35% seen once. Details on this clonotype: The antigen remains undetermined.

The CDR3 has 12 residues. V was pared by 6 bases and J by 8 bases, with 16 bases between. CDR1 and CDR2 from the germline V gene are SQVTM and ANQGSEA. V usage is TRBV29-1 and J usage is TRBJ1-2, with D tentatively TRBD1 (6 bases). The sequenced sample was PBMCs. The clonotype originates from a human donor in good health (CMV status not recorded). Some clones in this sample may be carry-over from other donors' samples. The CDR3 region has the DNA TGCAGCGTCGAAAGGGGGGCGGGAGGCTACACCTTC. Translation: CSVERGAGGYTF.